Below are 20 T cell receptor beta chains sequenced from a single sample in a study of blood T cell repertoires in COVID-19. Libraries were prepared by immunoSEQ multiplex PCR; TCRdb keeps only in-frame clonotypes and omits some of them. The data show more than 100,000 clones, 85% seen once. Sequences were obtained from peripheral blood. The receptors here all came from a man older than 75 with acute or convalescent COVID-19.

This chain uses TRBV5-8 with TRBJ1-1, with no clear D. The CDR3 extends over 10 amino acids. With 7 bases removed from V and 11 bases from J, the gap between germline ends came to 12 bases. CDR1 is SGHTS and CDR2 is YDEGEE in the germline V gene. CDR3 bases: TGTGCCAGCGCCGCGGTGAGGGCTTTCTTT. Its protein product is CASAAVRAFF.

V is TRBV3-1 (or the pseudogene TRBV3-2) and J is TRBJ1-2; D not resolved. The V and J ends lost 1 base and 1 base respectively, with 13 bases between them. This CDR3 has 16 residues. In germline, CDR1 is LGHDT, CDR2 YNNKEL (reference sequence). The CDR3 spells CASSQVSGKNNYGYTF. The CDR3 region has the DNA TGTGCCAGCAGCCAAGTATCAGGAAAAAATAACTATGGCTACACCTTC.

The chain couples TRBV7-9 to TRBJ1-4; perhaps TRBD1 as D (5 bases). V lost 8 bases and J 3 bases, leaving 16 bases between the germline ends. Looked up from germline, CDR1 is SEHNR and CDR2 is FQNEAQ (reference sequence). The CDR3 has 15 residues. CDR3 sequence: CASCFGGDSNEKLFF. CDR3 in DNA: TGTGCCAGCTGTTTCGGGGGGGACTCTAATGAAAAACTGTTTTTT.

The chain employs TRBV6-5 and TRBJ2-1, with D possibly TRBD1 on 5 matching bases. V shed 2 bases and J shed 8 bases, with 7 bases lying between them. Germline values: CDR1 MNHEY, CDR2 SVGAGI. This CDR3 has 12 residues. The CDR3 DNA reads as TGTGCCAGCAGTTACAGGGGCGATGAGCAGTTCTTC. It encodes CASSYRGDEQFF.

This chain connects TRBV5-6 to TRBJ2-4, with D possibly matching TRBD2 (5 bases). Germline values: CDR1 SGHDT, CDR2 YYEEEE. The CDR3 spans 16 residues. Between the trimmed V and J ends, which lost 1 base and 1 base, there was a span of 12 bases. CDR3 sequence reads: CASSLSFREAKNIQYF. The DNA for the CDR3 is TGTGCCAGCAGCTTGAGTTTTAGGGAGGCCAAAAACATTCAGTACTTC.

The chain carries TRBV2 and TRBJ2-7, with 10 positions matching TRBD2. The CDR3 has 14 residues. CDR1 and CDR2 from the germline V gene are SNHLY and FYNNEI. V lost 3 bases to trimming and J lost 6 bases; unmatched junction nucleotides: 5. The CDR3 spells CASSEQRGGGEQYF. CDR3 in DNA: TGTGCCAGCAGTGAGCAGCGGGGGGGCGGCGAGCAGTACTTC.

V gene TRBV5-1 combines with J gene TRBJ1-2; TRBD1 agrees at 10 bases. V was pared by 3 bases and J by 4 bases, with 3 bases of the junction left unmatched. Germline V gives CDR1 SGHRS, CDR2 YFSETQ. This CDR3 is built from 14 residues. CDR3 sequence reads: CASSSGTGVYGYTF. CDR3 coding DNA: TGCGCCAGCAGCTCCGGGACAGGGGTCTATGGCTACACCTTC.

The V gene is TRBV7-8, the J gene TRBJ1-5; no firm D call. The germline gives CDR1 SGHVS, CDR2 FQNEAQ. This CDR3 is 18 amino acids long. V was shortened by 1 base and J by 2 bases, with 18 bases between the two germline ends. The CDR3 DNA is TGTGCCAGCAGCTTAGATCCCGCTCGCGCCCTGGGCAATCAGCCCCAGCATTTT. Translation: CASSLDPARALGNQPQHF.

CDR3: CASSPTRQGLADTQYF. In DNA, the CDR3 is TGTGCCAGCTCACCTACCAGACAGGGGCTGGCAGATACGCAGTATTTT. V is TRBV18 and J is TRBJ2-3; 8 bases fit TRBD1. Germline CDR1 KGHSH, CDR2 LQKENI. The CDR3 runs 16 residues. The ends lost 3 bases at V and 4 bases at J; junction bases unmatched: 9.

This chain links TRBV5-5 with TRBJ2-4, with D perhaps TRBD2 (5 bases). Germline V gene lookup returns CDR1 SGHKS and CDR2 YYEKEE (reference sequence). V lost 1 base to trimming and J lost 6 bases, with 11 bases between them. The CDR3 totals 14 residues. Here the CDR3 reads CASSLNGDGNIQYF. In DNA form, the CDR3 reads TGTGCCAGCAGCTTGAACGGGGATGGAAACATTCAGTACTTC.

V and J are TRBV2 and TRBJ1-6; possibly TRBD1 for D (5 bases). The CDR3 sequence is 16 residues long. The V end lost 4 bases, the J end lost 0 bases, and 10 bases lay between the germline ends. Germline loops: CDR1 SNHLY, CDR2 FYNNEI. CDR3 protein: CASSVGGSSYNSPLHF. The CDR3 DNA reads as TGTGCCAGCAGTGTGGGGGGAAGCTCCTATAATTCACCCCTCCACTTT.

This clone appeared a few times. The rearrangement links TRBV5-1 to TRBJ2-2, with D tentatively TRBD1 (6 bases). This CDR3 has 17 residues. V lost 4 bases and J 1 base, leaving 17 bases between the germline ends. Germline lookup yields CDR1 SGHRS and CDR2 YFSETQ. DNA for the CDR3: TGCGCCAGCAGCGTCCCCACAGGGAAGGAGAACACCGGGGAGCTGTTTTTT. Protein: CASSVPTGKENTGELFF. The entire variable domain, with the rest obtained from reference TRBV5-1 and TRBJ2-2, is as follows: KAGVTQTPRYLIKTRGQQVTLSCSPISGHRSVSWYQQTPGQGLQFLFEYFSETQRNKGNFPGRFSGRQFSNSRSEMNVSTLELGDSALYLCASSVPTGKENTGELFFGEGSRLTVL.

The chain links TRBV29-1 to TRBJ1-2, with 9 bases fitting TRBD1. With V trimmed by 4 bases and J by 5 bases, 17 bases remained unmatched. Germline V lookup: CDR1 SQVTM, CDR2 ANQGSEA. The CDR3 consists of 17 residues. The CDR3 region is CSVVKGAPGQGLYGYTF. The CDR3 DNA is TGCAGCGTTGTAAAGGGGGCTCCGGGACAGGGACTTTATGGCTACACCTTC.

The chain combines TRBV28 with TRBJ1-1; D call uncertain. V lost 5 bases and J lost 3, with 16 bases in between. In germline, CDR1 is MDHEN, CDR2 SYDVKM. This CDR3 comprises 15 residues. CDR3 protein: CASSPSSWAYTEAFF. The CDR3 DNA reads as TGTGCCAGCAGTCCATCCTCTTGGGCTTACACTGAAGCTTTCTTT.

J is TRBJ1-1 and V is TRBV6-5; no reliable D call. From germline, CDR1 is MNHEY and CDR2 SVGAGI. V lost 4 bases to trimming and J lost 1 base, with 4 bases between them. The CDR3 has 12 residues. CDR3 protein: CASSLSNTEAFF. CDR3 sequence (DNA): TGTGCCAGCAGTTTATCGAACACTGAAGCTTTCTTT.

This clone was found once. The chain links TRBV3-1 (or the pseudogene TRBV3-2) to TRBJ1-5, with 8 bases lining up with TRBD1. The CDR3 is made up of 15 amino acids. J was trimmed by 3 bases and V by 4 bases; bases with no gene match: 5. The germline V gene has CDR1 LGHDT and CDR2 YNNKEL (reference sequence). In DNA, the CDR3 is TGTGCCAGCAGCCCTCGGACAGGGAACAATCAGCCCCAGCATTTT. It encodes CASSPRTGNNQPQHF.

This sequence joins TRBV7-2 and TRBJ2-2; 9 nucleotides line up with TRBD2. CDR1 is SGHTA and CDR2 is FQGNSA in the germline V gene. V gave up 5 bases and J gave up 7 bases; unmatched junction bases: 8. The CDR3 contains 15 residues. The CDR3: CASSPVAGEHGELFF. In nucleotides, the CDR3 is TGTGCCAGCAGCCCCGTAGCGGGAGAACACGGGGAGCTGTTTTTT.

The chain links TRBV18 to TRBJ1-2; the match to TRBD1 covers 7 bases. The CDR3 is 13 residues long. With V trimmed by 6 bases and J by 6 bases, 7 bases remained unmatched. Germline-derived CDR1 and CDR2 are KGHSH and LQKENI. CDR3 sequence: CASSRTGDHGYTF. The CDR3 DNA follows: TGTGCCAGCTCGCGTACAGGGGATCATGGCTACACCTTC. The variable domain in full, completed from reference TRBV18 and TRBJ1-2, reads NAGVMQNPRHLVRRRGQEARLRCSPMKGHSHVYWYRQLPEEGLKFMVYLQKENIIDESGMPKERFSAEFPKEGPSILRIQQVVRGDSAAYFCASSRTGDHGYTFGSGTRLTVV.

V gene TRBV3-1 (or the pseudogene TRBV3-2) combines with J gene TRBJ2-3; 9 bases align to TRBD1. This CDR3 is built from 15 residues. With V trimmed by 4 bases and J by 2 bases, 4 bases remained unmatched. CDR1 and CDR2 from the germline V gene are LGHDT and YNNKEL (reference sequence). The CDR3 sequence: CASSPWTGDTDTQYF. CDR3 DNA: TGTGCCAGCAGCCCCTGGACAGGGGACACAGATACGCAGTATTTT.

V usage is TRBV9 and J usage is TRBJ1-1; 8 nucleotides line up with TRBD1. This CDR3 has 16 amino acids. Germline values: CDR1 SGDLS, CDR2 YYNGEE. The V segment lost 4 bases and the J segment 4 bases; nucleotides outside the gene matches: 12. The CDR3 loop is CASSWVAGGKSTEAFF. The CDR3 nucleotides are TGTGCCAGCAGCTGGGTGGCAGGGGGCAAAAGCACTGAAGCTTTCTTT.